These 29 T cell receptor beta chains were all obtained from the same sample, sequenced in a study of CD8 T cells in ankylosing spondylitis. Which antigens these TCRs recognize remains unknown. One entry per CDR3 protein, called by TCRdb with MiXCR from the 5' RACE reads. Among around 94,000 distinct CDR3 sequences, roughly 10% were seen once, and the ten largest hold roughly 29%. Study findings and constraints: Seven or eight highly homologous variants formed a TCR beta motif that appeared characteristic of ankylosing spondylitis blood.

The sample was blood, either unsorted or a sorted T cell fraction (not recorded which). The origin of the receptors is a male donor with ankylosing spondylitis.

This clonotype came up many times. V usage is TRBV2 and J usage is TRBJ2-1; maybe TRBD1 (6 bases). The ends were cut back, 5 bases at V and 4 bases at J, with 9 bases in the middle. The germline V gene encodes CDR1 SNHLY and CDR2 FYNNEI. The CDR3 is made up of 13 amino acids. CDR3 in DNA: TGTGCCAGCAGTCAAACAGGGTACAATGAGCAGTTCTTC. Translation: CASSQTGYNEQFF.

The gene calls are TRBV12-3 or TRBV12-4 and TRBJ1-4, with D hard to call. V was clipped by 4 bases and J by 8 bases, with 17 bases between them. The CDR3 has 15 amino acids. CDR3 nucleotide sequence: TGTGCCAGCAGTTCCGCCCGGGTTAGAGGGGAAAAACTGTTTTTT. Translated: CASSSARVRGEKLFF.

This clonotype was counted only a few times. CDR3 protein: CASGPHRTQDSYEQYV. The CDR3 nucleotides read TGTGCTAGTGGTCCACACAGGACCCAGGACTCCTACGAGCAGTACGTC. The gene calls are TRBV12-5 and TRBJ2-7, with D possibly TRBD1 on 5 matching bases. The CDR3 is 16 amino acids. CDR1 is LGHNT and CDR2 is FRNRAP in the germline V gene. V lost 5 bases, J lost 0 bases, and 17 bases lay in between.

This chain joins TRBV6-4 and TRBJ2-1; D may be TRBD2 (5 bases). The germline V gene has CDR1 MRHNA and CDR2 SNTAGT. The CDR3 consists of 16 residues. Trimming left V 0 bases short and J 7 bases short, with 16 bases between. The CDR3 region has the DNA TGTGCCAGCAGTGACTCGACCGGGAAGGGTGGAAATGAGCAGTTCTTC. This encodes CASSDSTGKGGNEQFF.

As for this clonotype: This CDR3 is missing its conserved last phenylalanine or tryptophan, likely due to a read error. The chain uses TRBV10-3 and TRBJ2-2; TRBD1 aligns across 7 bases. Trimming cost V 5 bases and J 4 bases; bases outside gene matches: 4. The CDR3 spans 14 residues. Germline CDR1 reads ENHRY; CDR2 reads SYGVKD. CDR3 region: CAISFSGGTGELFS. As DNA, the CDR3 is TGTGCCATCAGTTTCTCAGGGGGCACCGGGGAGCTGTTTTCT.

The rearrangement joins TRBV3-1 to TRBJ2-2, with no clear D. Germline CDR1 LGHDT, CDR2 YNNKEL (reference sequence). V lost 1 base and J lost 6, with 9 bases in between. The CDR3 contains 14 residues. The CDR3 region has the DNA TGTGCCAGCAGCCAAGTTCTGGGCGCCGGGGAGCTGTTTTTT. It specifies CASSQVLGAGELFF.

This clonotype has only a few counts. The chain uses TRBV27 and TRBJ2-1; TRBD2 matches 13 bases. Germline assignment: CDR1 MNHEY and CDR2 SMNVEV (reference sequence). The J segment lost 5 bases and the V segment lost 5 bases, leaving 9 bases of the junction unmatched. The CDR3 contains 17 residues. Here the CDR3 DNA reads TGTGCCAGCAGTCCCGGACTAGCGGGAGTGGGTAACAATGAGCAGTTCTTC. Its translation is CASSPGLAGVGNNEQFF.

This clonotype was observed many times. The chain carries TRBV29-1 and TRBJ1-2; no reliable D call. CDR1 and CDR2 (germline): SQVTM, ANQGSEA. The V gene lost 6 bases and the J gene lost 4 bases, with 12 bases spanning the gap. The CDR3 totals 12 residues. The CDR3: CSVVADLYGYTF. The CDR3 region has the DNA TGCAGCGTGGTCGCCGACCTCTATGGCTACACCTTC. The full variable domain, with the rest looked up from reference TRBV29-1 and TRBJ1-2, is SAVISQKPSRDICQRGTSLTIQCQVDSQVTMMFWYRQQPGQSLTLIATANQGSEATYESGFVIDKFPISRPNLTFSTLTVSNMSPEDSSIYLCSVVADLYGYTFGSGTRLTVV.

This clonotype was picked up a small number of times. The chain is built from TRBV4-1 and TRBJ2-1; D is undetermined. The CDR3 has 13 amino acids. The V end was cut by 3 bases, the J end by 5 bases, with 8 bases between. In germline, CDR1 is MGHRA, CDR2 YSYEKL. The CDR3 bases are TGCGCCAGCAGCCATCCCGGAAACAATGAGCAGTTCTTC. Its protein is CASSHPGNNEQFF.

The rearrangement uses TRBV12-3 or TRBV12-4 and TRBJ2-7, with TRBD2 matching 9 bases. The CDR3 length is 14 residues. The V and J ends lost 2 bases and 5 bases, in that order; junction bases with no gene match: 4. DNA of the CDR3: TGTGCCAGCAGTTTACTAGCGGGAATCGACGAGCAGTACTTC. Translating gives CASSLLAGIDEQYF.

There are a few counts of this clonotype. The chain carries TRBV27 and TRBJ1-1; 8 nucleotides agree with TRBD1. After removal of 5 bases from V and 5 bases from J, the junction contained 4 bases not matched to a gene. This CDR3 contains 13 residues. Germline V lookup: CDR1 MNHEY, CDR2 SMNVEV (reference sequence). CDR3 protein: CASSPHRGTEAFF. The CDR3 region has the DNA TGTGCCAGCAGTCCACACAGGGGGACTGAAGCTTTCTTT.

This sequence joins TRBV7-9 and TRBJ2-4, with TRBD1 identical over 9 bases. Germline V gene data show CDR1 as SEHNR and CDR2 as FQNEAQ (reference sequence). The CDR3 contains 16 residues. The V and J ends lost 2 bases and 2 bases, in that order; junction bases with no gene match: 4. In DNA form, the CDR3 reads TGTGCCAGCAGCTTAAGGACAGGGGAAACCAAAAACATTCAGTACTTC. It yields the protein CASSLRTGETKNIQYF.

This clonotype was picked up many times. The chain recombines TRBV5-1 with TRBJ2-1, with 14 bases identical to TRBD2. V was pared by 7 bases and J by 6 bases, with 6 bases of the junction left unmatched. Looked up from germline, CDR1 is SGHRS and CDR2 is YFSETQ. There are 15 residues in the CDR3. The chain's CDR3 is CASPLGTSGSNEQFF. In DNA form, the CDR3 reads TGCGCCAGCCCCTTGGGGACTAGCGGGAGCAATGAGCAGTTCTTC.

This clonotype was counted many times. The chain is built from TRBV7-9 and TRBJ1-5; perhaps TRBD1 as D (6 bases). V dropped 5 bases and J dropped 1 base, with 12 bases sitting between them. CDR1 SEHNR and CDR2 FQNEAQ come from the germline V gene (reference sequence). The CDR3 runs 15 residues. The CDR3 region is CASSAAGTSNQPQHF. For the CDR3, the DNA is TGTGCCAGCAGCGCAGCCGGGACAAGCAATCAGCCCCAGCATTTT.

Ten or more counts support this clonotype. The chain links TRBV9 to TRBJ2-7; TRBD2 aligns across 9 bases. The CDR3 sequence is 15 residues long. The V and J ends lost 0 bases and 2 bases, in that order; junction bases with no gene match: 3. Looked up from germline, CDR1 is SGDLS and CDR2 is YYNGEE. The DNA for the CDR3 is TGTGCCAGCAGCGTAGCTCTAGCGGGACCCTACGAGCAGTACTTC. This encodes CASSVALAGPYEQYF.

This clonotype has just a few counts. The chain employs TRBV7-9 and TRBJ1-2, with D perhaps TRBD1 (6 bases). Germline V gene lookup returns CDR1 SEHNR and CDR2 FQNEAQ (reference sequence). Trimming left V 5 bases short and J 4 bases short, with 14 bases between. The CDR3 length is 14 residues. CDR3 in amino acids: CASSSTGTLYGYTF. For the CDR3, the DNA is TGTGCCAGCAGCAGTACAGGGACGCTCTATGGCTACACCTTC.

This clonotype was seen a handful of times. This chain connects TRBV27 to TRBJ2-7; a possible D gene is TRBD1 (6 bases). The CDR3 consists of 13 residues. Germline CDR1 MNHEY, CDR2 SMNVEV (reference sequence). Trimming shortened V by 8 bases and J by 3 bases, and 14 bases separated the two germline ends. CDR3 region: CASGGRTDYEQYV. The CDR3, as DNA: TGTGCCAGCGGGGGACGGACAGACTACGAGCAGTACGTC.

This clonotype was seen many times. V and J are TRBV7-9 and TRBJ1-4; possibly TRBD1 for D (5 bases). Trimming shortened V by 5 bases and J by 4 bases, and 8 bases separated the two germline ends. The length of the CDR3 is 13 residues. Germline loops: CDR1 SEHNR, CDR2 FQNEAQ (reference sequence). The CDR3 DNA reads TGTGCCAGCAGCGCGGGGGTTAATGAAAAACTGTTTTTT. This codes for CASSAGVNEKLFF.

The chain uses TRBV5-6 and TRBJ1-2; D uncertain. The V end lost 3 bases, the J end lost 4 bases, and 7 bases lay between the germline ends. This CDR3 has 12 residues. CDR1 is SGHDT, CDR2 YYEEEE, per germline. The CDR3 nucleotides read TGTGCCAGCAGCTCGGACGCCTATGGCTACACCTTC. As protein: CASSSDAYGYTF.

In this sample, this clonotype turned up a few times. This chain uses TRBV12-3 or TRBV12-4 with TRBJ1-5; no firm D call. Trimming took off 3 bases at V and 0 bases at J, with 12 bases between the two ends. The CDR3 has 16 residues. The CDR3 reads CASSFFNDHSNQPQHF. The CDR3, as DNA: TGTGCCAGCAGTTTCTTCAACGACCATAGCAATCAGCCCCAGCATTTT.

At least ten counts were recorded for this clonotype. The V gene is TRBV25-1, the J gene TRBJ1-1; D is unclear. Per germline, CDR1 MGHDK and CDR2 SYGVNS. The germline V and J ends were trimmed by 8 bases and 0 bases, with 10 bases remaining between them. The CDR3 extends over 13 amino acids. The DNA of the CDR3 is TGTGCCAGCGTGGGAAAATTGAACACTGAAGCTTTCTTT. Protein product: CASVGKLNTEAFF.

In this sample, this clonotype turned up many times. This chain joins TRBV11-1 and TRBJ2-1; TRBD2 aligns across 11 bases. This CDR3 contains 20 residues. CDR1 is SGHAT and CDR2 is FQDESV in the germline V gene (reference sequence). The V and J ends lost 6 bases and 10 bases, in that order; junction bases with no gene match: 26. CDR3 sequence reads: CASSYLKGAAFGSGRGEQFF. For the CDR3, the DNA is TGTGCCAGCAGTTACCTGAAGGGGGCGGCCTTCGGTAGCGGGAGGGGAGAGCAGTTCTTC.

This clonotype has more than one count but fewer than ten. V is TRBV30 and J is TRBJ2-2; D gene ambiguous. V shed 5 bases and J shed 7 bases, with 8 bases lying between them. Germline-derived CDR1 and CDR2 are GTSNPN and SVGIG (reference sequence). CDR3 length equals 11 residues. CDR3 protein: CAWALGGELFF. CDR3 bases: TGTGCCTGGGCCCTGGGCGGGGAGCTGTTTTTT.

This clonotype was found a few times. The chain has TRBV9 and TRBJ2-3; no clear D gene. Trimming left V 0 bases short and J 2 bases short, with 13 bases between. The CDR3 loop spans 16 amino acids. Germline V lookup: CDR1 SGDLS, CDR2 YYNGEE. In nucleotides, the CDR3 is TGTGCCAGCAGCGTAGCGACCTACATCCTCACAGATACGCAGTATTTT. The encoded protein is CASSVATYILTDTQYF.

The chain uses TRBV6-1 and TRBJ2-7; 8 bases fit TRBD1. The CDR3 spans 13 residues. The germline V gene has CDR1 MNHNS and CDR2 SASEGT. The V and J ends lost 3 bases and 4 bases, in that order; junction bases with no gene match: 2. The DNA for the CDR3 is TGTGCCAGCAGTGAGGACAGGGATTACGAGCAGTACGTC. Translation gives CASSEDRDYEQYV.

The chain employs TRBV24-1 and TRBJ2-1, with TRBD1 identical over 7 bases. V shed 3 bases and J 4 bases; nucleotides not matched to a gene: 11. The CDR3 has 17 residues. In germline, CDR1 is KGHDR, CDR2 SFDVKD. CDR3 protein: CATSDPRQGGGYNEQFF. The CDR3 coding sequence is TGTGCCACCAGTGATCCACGACAAGGGGGCGGATACAATGAGCAGTTCTTC.

This clonotype occurred many times. V is TRBV20-1 and J is TRBJ2-1; possible D gene TRBD2, 6 bases. The germline V gene encodes CDR1 DFQATT and CDR2 SNEGSKA (reference sequence). Trimming shortened V by 0 bases and J by 0 bases, and 12 bases separated the two germline ends. The CDR3 runs 16 residues. The CDR3 here is CSARDPATSSYNEQFF. CDR3 bases: TGCAGTGCTAGAGACCCGGCGACTAGCTCCTACAATGAGCAGTTCTTC.

This clonotype appeared a few times. The genes are TRBV2 and TRBJ2-7; no reliable D call. The CDR3 runs 16 residues. V was shortened by 2 bases and J by 2 bases, with 16 bases between the two germline ends. In germline, CDR1 is SNHLY, CDR2 FYNNEI. The CDR3 protein is CASSETPDPVTYEQYV. Here the CDR3 DNA reads TGTGCCAGCAGTGAAACCCCAGACCCCGTCACCTACGAGCAGTACGTC.

In this sample, this clonotype turned up many times. The chain employs TRBV24-1 and TRBJ1-2; D gene uncertain. Trimming took off 4 bases at V and 8 bases at J, with 19 bases between the two ends. The CDR3 sequence is 15 residues long. The germline V gene encodes CDR1 KGHDR and CDR2 SFDVKD. The DNA for the CDR3 is TGTGCCACCAGTGACGTAAAGGACCCGGTTCGGGGCTACACCTTC. It yields the protein CATSDVKDPVRGYTF.